Sequencing of this T cell receptor beta chain was carried out in a study of PD-1 blockade in classical Hodgkin lymphoma. General study points: By C4D1 there was a significant rise in CD4+ TCR diversity but not in CD8+ TCR diversity.

Relapse was seen in all patients after autologous stem cell transplantation, and brentuximab vedotin exposure was variable. The V end lost 7 bases, the J end lost 2 bases, and 17 bases lay between the germline ends. The CDR3 length is 15 residues. Germline values: CDR1 MNHNY, CDR2 SVGAGI (reference sequence). Details on this clone: The antigen is unknown.

Profiling relied on immunoSEQ multiplex PCR, and the TCRdb table lists in-frame clones only, not all of them. The sample lists 66,000 or so clones; 71% were seen once. The sample here was peripheral blood mononuclear cells (PBMCs), taken before the second cycle of nivolumab. This chain links TRBV6-6 with TRBJ1-2, with D possibly TRBD1 on 5 matching bases. The clonotype was recovered from a human donor with classical Hodgkin lymphoma. The CDR3 reads CASKGAGSFNYGYTF. Here the CDR3 DNA reads TGTGCCAGCAAAGGGGCGGGATCGTTCAACTATGGCTACACCTTC.